These 14 T cell receptor beta chains were sequenced from one sample in a study of blood T cell repertoires in COVID-19. Assay: immunoSEQ multiplex PCR; the TCRdb copy retains only in-frame clones and omits some. The data contain some 93,000 clones, approximately 82% of them singletons. Material: peripheral blood. The receptors come from a man between 70 and 80 years old with acute or convalescent COVID-19.

The rearrangement joins TRBV4-1 to TRBJ2-2; 8 bases match TRBD1. The CDR3 covers 18 residues. Germline assignment: CDR1 MGHRA and CDR2 YSYEKL. V dropped 0 bases and J dropped 3; count of bases not matched to a gene: 9. The CDR3 DNA reads as TGCGCCAGCAGCCAAGACCCCCCAGGGGGCGACGACACCGGGGAGCTGTTTTTT. Protein: CASSQDPPGGDDTGELFF.

V is TRBV24-1 and J is TRBJ1-5, with 7 bases fitting TRBD1. The CDR3 sequence is 15 residues long. Looked up from germline, CDR1 is KGHDR and CDR2 is SFDVKD. Unmatched junction bases numbered 5, after V lost 6 bases and J lost 1 base. CDR3: CATSYRGASNQPQHF. The CDR3 coding sequence is TGTGCCACCAGTTACAGGGGCGCAAGCAATCAGCCCCAGCATTTT.

The gene calls are TRBV30 and TRBJ2-3; 11 nucleotides agree with TRBD2. Germline CDR1 and CDR2: GTSNPN and SVGIG (reference sequence). V gave up 3 bases and J gave up 4 bases; unmatched junction bases: 6. CDR3 size: 15 residues. The CDR3 protein is CAWRGLAALADTQYF. In nucleotides, the CDR3 is TGTGCCTGGAGGGGACTAGCGGCCTTAGCAGATACGCAGTATTTT.

This chain links TRBV7-3 with TRBJ2-7; weak D call: TRBD2 (5 bases). The CDR3 runs 15 residues. Trimming took 2 bases from V and 2 from J, leaving 13 bases between them. Germline V lookup: CDR1 SGHTA, CDR2 FQGTGA. The CDR3 reads CASSLSSTNTYEQYF. As DNA, the CDR3 is TGTGCCAGCAGCTTATCTAGCACAAACACCTACGAGCAGTACTTC.

The chain employs TRBV28 and TRBJ2-7; 9 nucleotides agree with TRBD1. Germline V gene sequence: CDR1 MDHEN, CDR2 SYDVKM. V dropped 6 bases and J dropped 0; count of bases not matched to a gene: 12. The CDR3 totals 17 residues. The CDR3 here is CASRTPGQGGGSYEQYF. The CDR3 nucleotides read TGTGCCAGCAGAACACCGGGACAGGGTGGGGGCTCCTACGAGCAGTACTTC.

The chain recombines TRBV28 with TRBJ1-3, with 9 bases matching TRBD1. The germline V gene encodes CDR1 MDHEN and CDR2 SYDVKM. The CDR3 is 15 residues long. J gave up 4 bases and V 2 bases, and 3 bases lay outside the gene matches. The CDR3 spells CASSLHGTGGNTIYF. The CDR3 DNA reads TGTGCCAGCAGTTTACATGGGACAGGGGGAAACACCATATATTTT. Full variable domain (rest looked up from reference TRBV28 and TRBJ1-3): DVKVTQSSRYLVKRTGEKVFLECVQDMDHENMFWYRQDPGLGLRLIYFSYDVKMKEKGDIPEGYSVSREKKERFSLILESASTNQTSMYLCASSLHGTGGNTIYFGEGSWLTVV.

The genes are TRBV5-1 and TRBJ2-2, with 7 nucleotides matching TRBD1. Per germline, CDR1 SGHRS and CDR2 YFSETQ. The trim removed 0 bases at V and 7 bases at J, leaving 6 bases unmatched. The CDR3 extends over 15 amino acids. The CDR3 coding sequence is TGCGCCAGCAGCTTGGTGCGGACAGGTGTCGGGGAGCTGTTTTTT. Its protein product is CASSLVRTGVGELFF.

This chain uses TRBV7-2 with TRBJ1-5; the match to TRBD1 covers 9 bases. Germline lookup yields CDR1 SGHTA and CDR2 FQGNSA. V lost 5 bases, J lost 1 base, and 9 bases stayed unmatched. This CDR3 has 17 residues. CDR3 sequence (DNA): TGTGCCAGCAGCACCTGGATGGGGACAGGGAGCAATCAGCCCCAGCATTTT. Translated, it gives CASSTWMGTGSNQPQHF.

This rearrangement joins TRBV30 to TRBJ2-3; 8 positions match TRBD2. The J segment lost 2 bases and the V segment lost 3 bases, leaving 7 bases of the junction unmatched. The CDR3 consists of 15 residues. Germline CDR1 reads GTSNPN; CDR2 reads SVGIG (reference sequence). DNA of the CDR3: TGTGCCTGGAGCGCTAGTAGCGGGACCACAGATACGCAGTATTTT. Translating it yields CAWSASSGTTDTQYF.

The rearrangement joins TRBV13 to TRBJ2-7; D remains ambiguous. The germline V and J ends were trimmed by 8 bases and 1 base, with 9 bases remaining between them. The V gene's germline CDR1 is PRHDT and CDR2 FYEKMQ (reference sequence). This CDR3 comprises 12 residues. DNA of the CDR3: TGTGCCAGCGGCGCAGGATCCTACGAGCAGTACTTC. Its translation: CASGAGSYEQYF.

The chain is built from TRBV4-2 and TRBJ1-1; 11 bases agree with TRBD1. Trimming removed 4 bases from V and 5 bases from J; junction bases left unmatched: 3. Germline V gives CDR1 LGHNA, CDR2 YNFKEQ. This CDR3 has 14 residues. This CDR3 is CASSRGTGGTEAFF. CDR3 nucleotides: TGTGCCAGCAGCCGAGGGACAGGGGGGACTGAAGCTTTCTTT.

This clone appeared a few times. The genes are TRBV29-1 and TRBJ1-2; D gene ambiguous. CDR3 length: 13 amino acids. Between the trimmed V and J ends, which lost 1 base and 4 bases, there was a span of 10 bases. Germline V gene lookup returns CDR1 SQVTM and CDR2 ANQGSEA. The CDR3 DNA reads TGCAGCGTTGAAGCGTACCAACTCTATGGCTACACCTTC. Protein: CSVEAYQLYGYTF. The whole variable domain, filled in from reference TRBV29-1 and TRBJ1-2, reads SAVISQKPSRDICQRGTSLTIQCQVDSQVTMMFWYRQQPGQSLTLIATANQGSEATYESGFVIDKFPISRPNLTFSTLTVSNMSPEDSSIYLCSVEAYQLYGYTFGSGTRLTVV.

This chain uses TRBV14 with TRBJ2-1; 8 positions agree with TRBD1. CDR1 and CDR2 from the germline V gene are SGHDN and FVKESK. The V segment lost 0 bases and the J segment 3 bases; nucleotides outside the gene matches: 4. The CDR3 runs 16 residues. CDR3 sequence: CASSQEGGQVYNEQFF. CDR3 sequence (DNA): TGTGCCAGCAGCCAAGAAGGGGGACAGGTCTACAATGAGCAGTTCTTC.

The chain recombines TRBV28 with TRBJ1-4; tentatively, D is TRBD1 (6 bases). Germline CDR1 reads MDHEN; CDR2 reads SYDVKM. V was shortened by 6 bases and J by 2 bases, with 7 bases between the two germline ends. This CDR3 has 13 amino acids. The CDR3 DNA reads as TGTGCCAGCAGAAGGGGGACTAATGAAAAACTGTTTTTT. This gives the protein CASRRGTNEKLFF.